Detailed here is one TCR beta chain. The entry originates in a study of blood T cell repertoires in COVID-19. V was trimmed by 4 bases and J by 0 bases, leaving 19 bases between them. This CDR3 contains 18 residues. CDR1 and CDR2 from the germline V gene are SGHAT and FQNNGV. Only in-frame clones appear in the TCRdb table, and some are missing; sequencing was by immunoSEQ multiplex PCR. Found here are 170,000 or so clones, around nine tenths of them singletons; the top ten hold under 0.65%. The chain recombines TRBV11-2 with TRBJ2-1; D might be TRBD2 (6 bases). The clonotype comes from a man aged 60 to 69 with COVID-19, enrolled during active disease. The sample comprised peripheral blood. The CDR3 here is CASSSVYIAARSYNEQFF. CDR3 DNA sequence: TGTGCCAGCAGCTCCGTATATATAGCGGCCCGCTCCTACAATGAGCAGTTCTTC.